Listed below are T cell receptor beta chains from one sample, sequenced in a study of T cells expressing NK-cell markers. TCRdb reanalyzed the 5' RACE reads, giving one entry per CDR3 protein sequence and no DNA. In all, the sample yields approximately 150,000 distinct CDR3 sequences. Material for sequencing was blood T cells: a sorted CD56 or NKG2C T cell subset, CD4+ or CD8+ T cells, or bulk PBMC T cells (not recorded which). These receptors all come from a man between 18 and 35 years old in good health. Both conserved end residues are part of each CDR3.

V	J	CDR3
TRBV19	TRBJ1-2	CASSLGQGLGYTF
TRBV3-1	TRBJ2-1	CASSPSTRSGYNEQFF
TRBV30	TRBJ2-7	CAWNGGMENEQYF
TRBV24-1	TRBJ2-3	CATSSWGQDTQYF
TRBV4-1	TRBJ2-1	CASSQGLGVNNEQFF
TRBV19	TRBJ2-1	CASSIIAGPDNEQFF
TRBV3-1	TRBJ2-3	CASSQGVAKGADTQYF
TRBV4-2	TRBJ2-1	CASSPLAEYNEQFF
TRBV19	TRBJ2-1	CASSMMNEQFF
TRBV27	TRBJ2-1	CASSLSPEGDNEQFF
TRBV3-1	TRBJ2-7	CASSQELAGENEQYF
TRBV9	TRBJ2-1	CASSGQDLERGYNEQFF
TRBV7-9	TRBJ2-7	CASSSGKGQRPYEQYF